Listed below are T cell receptor beta chains from one sample, sequenced in a study of T cell changes during pregnancy in multiple sclerosis. Only in-frame clones appear in the TCRdb table, and some are missing; sequencing was by immunoSEQ multiplex PCR. The sample includes 130,000 or so clones, 90% to 95% of them seen just once. Here the sequenced sample was peripheral blood, taken before pregnancy. The receptors shown here come from a female donor with multiple sclerosis, enrolled in a pregnancy study. CDR3s leave out the opening cysteine and the closing phenylalanine or tryptophan. Fields, in order: clone size, J gene, D gene, V gene, CDR3 protein. D genes are given only for firm matches. Clone size is not always given. Where it is, it says once, few, many or a class for expanded clones.

NA	TRBJ1-6	TRBD1	TRBV30	AWSRGTGEDSPLH
NA	TRBJ2-1	TRBD2	TRBV6-4	ASILGLAGPSSYNEQF
NA	TRBJ1-1	NA	TRBV7-8	ASSPVRGEAF
once	TRBJ2-1	TRBD2	TRBV16	ASSQSGFGGAGNEQF
NA	TRBJ1-6	NA	TRBV11-2	ASSLDSTGRGGSPLH
NA	TRBJ2-6	NA	TRBV18	ASSGGVGANVLT
NA	TRBJ1-2	NA	TRBV4-1	ASSQVTSRDTGYT
NA	TRBJ1-5	TRBD1	TRBV5-4	ASSLGGQGGNQPQH
NA	TRBJ2-7	TRBD1	TRBV6-5	ASSLKTGSEQY
NA	TRBJ1-2	TRBD1	TRBV19	ATRRRDRGIQAYT
few	TRBJ2-1	TRBD1	TRBV6-1	ASTDRGWNEQF
NA	TRBJ1-1	TRBD1	TRBV19	ASRKQGLNTEAF
NA	TRBJ2-1	NA	TRBV2	ASSEWGLPNEQF
NA	TRBJ2-1	TRBD2	TRBV7-6	ASSLSGGAQPSYNEQF
NA	TRBJ2-1	TRBD2	TRBV7-3	ASSLTSTDVSGGHNEQF
NA	TRBJ1-2	NA	TRBV4-1	ASSPREGPYGYT
NA	TRBJ2-5	NA	TRBV6-5	ASSDLRTRGTQY
NA	TRBJ1-6	NA	TRBV5-4	ASSLQQKNPPLH
NA	TRBJ2-1	TRBD2	TRBV15	ATAPGTSGYNEQF
NA	TRBJ2-1	TRBD2	TRBV14	ASSQGAGLAYNEQF
NA	TRBJ2-1	NA	TRBV9	ASSVQELGNEQF
NA	TRBJ1-4	NA	TRBV28	ASSRFTSTNEKLF
NA	TRBJ2-1	TRBD2	TRBV9	ASSFRGAGAFNEQF
NA	TRBJ1-3	TRBD1	TRBV10-2	ASSGGTERFPIY
NA	TRBJ2-6	TRBD2	TRBV2	ASSDLAGGSGVLT
NA	TRBJ2-3	TRBD2	TRBV27	ASRRTLAVSTDTQY
NA	TRBJ2-2	TRBD1	TRBV9	ASSVGTGTGELF
NA	TRBJ2-3	TRBD2	TRBV27	ASRAGRLAGTTDTQY
NA	TRBJ1-2	NA	TRBV6-6	ASSYSSSDYGYT
NA	TRBJ1-1	TRBD1	TRBV5-4	ASSLQGADTEAF
few	TRBJ2-7	NA	TRBV19	ASSIYGQTYEQY
NA	TRBJ2-7	TRBD1	TRBV23-1	ASSRERTGSTYEQY
NA	TRBJ1-1	TRBD1	TRBV4-1	ASSQDKGQGTEAF
NA	TRBJ1-4	NA	TRBV18	ASSPRRTNEKLF
NA	TRBJ2-1	NA	TRBV19	ASSKGLYLSNEQF
NA	TRBJ1-2	NA	TRBV9	ASSVVTEAVGYT
NA	TRBJ2-3	NA	TRBV15	ATSRPRGTDTDTQY
NA	TRBJ1-5	NA	TRBV2	ASSERQVFSQPQH
NA	TRBJ2-5	NA	TRBV9	ASSVAGGETQY
once	TRBJ2-1	TRBD2	TRBV11-2	ASSQSAGGLAGYNEQF
NA	TRBJ2-3	TRBD2	TRBV5-4	ASSLGRSGSGDTQY
NA	TRBJ2-1	TRBD2	TRBV19	ASSILAGVSYNEQF
NA	TRBJ1-1	TRBD1	TRBV18	ASSPRVGTGANTEAF
NA	TRBJ2-3	TRBD2	TRBV2	ASSWTSGSDTQY
NA	TRBJ2-7	NA	TRBV27	ASSVRGGVYEQY
NA	TRBJ1-1	NA	TRBV21-1	ASSKSATGAYTEAF
NA	TRBJ1-2	TRBD1	TRBV19	ASSTRTGGAYGYT
NA	TRBJ2-1	NA	TRBV14	ASSQDLGAKFYNEQF
NA	TRBJ2-7	TRBD2	TRBV5-1	ASSFGLAGVNYEQY
NA	TRBJ1-2	NA	TRBV7-6	ASSLDREVLT